Shown below are 15 T cell receptor beta chains from a single sample sequenced in a study of vaccination and CD4 T cells after COVID-19. No antigen is known for these receptors. The treatment: roughly ten-day PBMC culture with coronavirus spike peptide pools or control peptides (ViraFEST assay). Researchers used the Oncomine TCR Beta short-read assay to sequence DNA from cultured CD4+ T cells. TCRdb reanalysed the PCR reads using MiXCR and keeps one entry per CDR3 protein. Of approximately 13,000 distinct CDR3 sequences in the sample, 51% are singletons; the top ten hold under 11%. Sample: CD4+ T cells from blood, cultured in vitro, taken before SARS-CoV-2 vaccination. These receptors were collected from a human donor who had recovered from COVID-19.

This chain joins TRBV6-4 and TRBJ2-3; possible D gene TRBD2, 5 bases. Trimming removed 0 bases at V and 4 bases at J, with 8 bases between. The CDR3 spans 14 residues. The germline CDR1 and CDR2 sequences are MRHNA and SNTAGT. CDR3 loop: CASSDSGGADTQYF. CDR3 DNA: TGTGCCAGCAGTGACTCAGGAGGTGCAGATACGCAGTATTTT.

In its sample, this clonotype is medium-sized (0.01 to 0.1%). The chain recombines TRBV6-5 with TRBJ2-2; TRBD2 matches at 13 bases. Germline values: CDR1 MNHEY, CDR2 SVGAGI. The CDR3 sequence is 19 residues long. Trimming at V came to 0 bases and at J to 6 bases, leaving 10 bases not matched to a gene. CDR3 DNA: TGTGCCAGCAGTTACTCGAGCGGCCAACTAGCGGGAGGGTCCGGGGAGCTGTTTTTT. Translated, it gives CASSYSSGQLAGGSGELFF.

J is TRBJ1-5 and V is TRBV6-1; D is uncertain. The CDR3 is made up of 15 amino acids. Germline values: CDR1 MNHNS, CDR2 SASEGT. V shed 3 bases and J shed 4 bases, with 13 bases lying between them. The CDR3 DNA follows: TGTGCCAGCAGTGAGGGCGGGCTGGAGAATCAGCCCCAGCATTTT. Translation: CASSEGGLENQPQHF.

The chain employs TRBV7-6 and TRBJ2-5; D not certain. Trimming pared 0 bases from V and 4 bases from J, leaving 3 bases between. This CDR3 has 12 amino acids. Germline CDR1 SGHVS, CDR2 FNYEAQ. The CDR3 sequence: CASSLARETQYF. The CDR3 nucleotides are TGTGCCAGCAGCTTAGCGAGAGAGACCCAGTACTTC.

V and J are TRBV20-1 and TRBJ2-3; 9 nucleotides agree with TRBD1. With V trimmed by 3 bases and J by 4 bases, 5 bases remained unmatched. Germline CDR1 is DFQATT and CDR2 is SNEGSKA (reference sequence). The CDR3 covers 14 residues. The CDR3 DNA sequence: TGCAGTGCTAGCGGGACAGGGAGGGCAGATACGCAGTATTTT. Translating gives CSASGTGRADTQYF.

The chain is built from TRBV29-1 and TRBJ1-3; D unresolved. Deletions cut 4 bases from V and 3 bases from J, with 10 bases between. Germline V gene sequence: CDR1 SQVTM, CDR2 ANQGSEA. The CDR3 extends over 13 amino acids. Here the CDR3 reads CSVAGGGGNTIYF. The CDR3 region has the DNA TGCAGCGTTGCAGGAGGTGGTGGAAACACCATATATTTT.

The CDR3 DNA reads TGCAGTGCTAGTGGGCAGGGGGTTTCCTATAATTCACCCCTCCACTTT. It encodes CSASGQGVSYNSPLHF. This rearrangement joins TRBV20-1 to TRBJ1-6; 7 bases are a match to TRBD1. V gave up 3 bases and J gave up 1 base; unmatched junction bases: 6. The V gene's germline CDR1 is DFQATT and CDR2 SNEGSKA (reference sequence). The CDR3 length is 16 residues.

This chain joins TRBV2 and TRBJ1-2; D is unclear. The ends were cut back, 1 base at V and 8 bases at J, with 2 bases in the middle. This CDR3 has 10 residues. CDR1 and CDR2 from the germline V gene are SNHLY and FYNNEI. The CDR3 nucleotides are TGTGCCAGCAGTGAAGGAGGCTACACCTTC. Protein product: CASSEGGYTF.

The CDR3 here is CAISPRAVSDREGTEAFF. For the CDR3, the DNA is TGTGCCATCAGTCCTAGAGCTGTTTCGGACAGGGAGGGCACTGAAGCTTTCTTT. The chain couples TRBV10-3 to TRBJ1-1; 8 positions match TRBD1. V lost 5 bases to trimming and J lost 4 bases; unmatched junction nucleotides: 18. Per the germline V gene, CDR1 is ENHRY and CDR2 is SYGVKD. CDR3 length: 18 amino acids.

CDR3 sequence (DNA): TGTGCCAGCATTCGAGAAGGACAGGTCTTTTGTTATGGCTACACCTTC. The encoded protein is CASIREGQVFCYGYTF. The chain carries TRBV7-8 and TRBJ1-2; TRBD1 matches 7 bases. Germline V gives CDR1 SGHVS, CDR2 FQNEAQ. The CDR3 has 16 amino acids. Trimming cost V 7 bases and J 5 bases; bases outside gene matches: 16. Filled out from reference TRBV7-8 and TRBJ1-2, the complete variable domain reads GAGVSQSPRYKVAKRGQDVALRCDPISGHVSLFWYQQALGQGPEFLTYFQNEAQLDKSGLPSDRFFAERPEGSVSTLKIQRTQQEDSAVYLCASIREGQVFCYGYTFGSGTRLTVV.

The chain couples TRBV19 to TRBJ1-2; D remains unclear. The CDR3 sequence is 15 residues long. The V end was cut by 6 bases, the J end by 4 bases, with 18 bases between. CDR1 and CDR2 (germline): LNHDA, SQIVND (reference sequence). CDR3 coding DNA: TGTGCCAGTAGCCCCCCTATGGGCAGATCCTATGGCTACACCTTC. Its protein is CASSPPMGRSYGYTF. Variable domain in full (rest from reference TRBV19 and TRBJ1-2): DGGITQSPKYLFRKEGQNVTLSCEQNLNHDAMYWYRQDPGQGLRLIYYSQIVNDFQKGDIAEGYSVSREKKESFPLTVTSAQKNPTAFYLCASSPPMGRSYGYTFGSGTRLTVV.

V gene TRBV19 combines with J gene TRBJ1-2; 7 positions match TRBD1. CDR1 is LNHDA, CDR2 SQIVND, per germline (reference sequence). Trimming took 2 bases from V and 14 from J; bases not matched to a gene: 8. The CDR3 covers 12 residues. In DNA, the CDR3 is TGTGCCAGTAGTATACTGGACAGGACTCTAACCTTC. Translating gives CASSILDRTLTF.

This chain links TRBV27 with TRBJ2-1; TRBD2 aligns across 9 bases. The junction had 12 bases not matched to a gene; V was cut back by 0 bases and J by 9 bases. The CDR3 spans 17 residues. In germline, CDR1 is MNHEY, CDR2 SMNVEV (reference sequence). CDR3 region: CASSLSREQAGGGEQFF. The CDR3 nucleotides are TGTGCCAGCAGTTTATCGCGGGAGCAAGCGGGAGGAGGTGAGCAGTTCTTC.

J is TRBJ1-1 and V is TRBV19; 10 nucleotides align to TRBD1. The ends lost 6 bases at V and 4 bases at J; junction bases unmatched: 5. The CDR3 runs to 14 residues. The germline CDR1 and CDR2 sequences are LNHDA and SQIVND (reference sequence). This CDR3 reads CASSTGTGATEAFF. CDR3 nucleotide sequence: TGTGCCAGTAGCACCGGGACAGGGGCCACTGAAGCTTTCTTT.

The chain recombines TRBV11-2 with TRBJ1-1; D unclear. This CDR3 contains 13 residues. Germline CDR1 and CDR2: SGHAT and FQNNGV. The ends were cut back, 8 bases at V and 0 bases at J, with 10 bases in the middle. CDR3 DNA: TGTGCCAGCGGATCCGGGATGAACACTGAAGCTTTCTTT. It encodes CASGSGMNTEAFF.